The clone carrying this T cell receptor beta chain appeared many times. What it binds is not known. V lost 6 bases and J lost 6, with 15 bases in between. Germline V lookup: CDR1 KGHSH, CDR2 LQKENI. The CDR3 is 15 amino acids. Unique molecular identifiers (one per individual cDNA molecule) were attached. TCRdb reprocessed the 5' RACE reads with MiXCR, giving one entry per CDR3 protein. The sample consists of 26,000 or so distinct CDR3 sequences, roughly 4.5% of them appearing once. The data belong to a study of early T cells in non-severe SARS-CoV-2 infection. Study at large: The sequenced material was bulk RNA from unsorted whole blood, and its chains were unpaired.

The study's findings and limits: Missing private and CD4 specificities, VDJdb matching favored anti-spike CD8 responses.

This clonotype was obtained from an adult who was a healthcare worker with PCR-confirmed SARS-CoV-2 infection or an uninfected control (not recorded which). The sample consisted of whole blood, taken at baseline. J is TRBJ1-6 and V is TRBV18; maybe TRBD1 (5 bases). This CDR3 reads CASSTAAGVNSPLHF. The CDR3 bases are TGTGCCAGCTCCACCGCCGCGGGGGTTAATTCACCCCTCCACTTT.